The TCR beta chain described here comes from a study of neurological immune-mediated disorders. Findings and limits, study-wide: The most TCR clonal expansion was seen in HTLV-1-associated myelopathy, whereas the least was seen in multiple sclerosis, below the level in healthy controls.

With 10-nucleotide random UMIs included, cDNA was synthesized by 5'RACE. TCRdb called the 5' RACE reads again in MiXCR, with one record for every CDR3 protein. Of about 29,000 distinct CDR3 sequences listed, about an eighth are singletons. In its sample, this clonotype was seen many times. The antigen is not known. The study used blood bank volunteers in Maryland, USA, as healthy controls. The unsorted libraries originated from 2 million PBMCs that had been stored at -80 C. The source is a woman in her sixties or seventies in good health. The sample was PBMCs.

The CDR3 region has the DNA TGCAGTGCTGGATCTTTTGGTATGGGCTACACCTTC. This gives the protein CSAGSFGMGYTF. The chain has TRBV20-1 and TRBJ1-2; D not resolved. The CDR3 is 12 amino acids. Trimming left V 5 bases short and J 8 bases short, with 15 bases between. Germline loops: CDR1 DFQATT, CDR2 SNEGSKA (reference sequence).